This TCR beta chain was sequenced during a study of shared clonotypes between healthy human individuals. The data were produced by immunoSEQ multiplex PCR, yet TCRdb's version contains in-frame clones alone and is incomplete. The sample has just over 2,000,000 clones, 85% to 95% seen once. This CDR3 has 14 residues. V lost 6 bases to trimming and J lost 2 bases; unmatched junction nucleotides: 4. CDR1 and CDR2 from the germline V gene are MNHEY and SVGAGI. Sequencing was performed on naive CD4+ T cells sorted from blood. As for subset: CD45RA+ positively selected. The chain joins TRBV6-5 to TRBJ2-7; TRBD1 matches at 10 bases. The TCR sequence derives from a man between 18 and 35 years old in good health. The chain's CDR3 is CASRDRGRTYEQYF. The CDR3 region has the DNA TGTGCCAGCAGAGACAGGGGGCGGACCTACGAGCAGTACTTC.